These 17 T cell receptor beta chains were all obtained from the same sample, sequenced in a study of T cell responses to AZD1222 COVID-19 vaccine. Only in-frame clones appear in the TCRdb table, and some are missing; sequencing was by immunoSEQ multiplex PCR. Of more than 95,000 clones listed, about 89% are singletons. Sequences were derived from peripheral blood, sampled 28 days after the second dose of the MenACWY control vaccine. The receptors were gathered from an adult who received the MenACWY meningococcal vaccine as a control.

The CDR3 bases are TGTGCCAGCGATAGTCAGGGCTATGGCTACACCTTC. Translated: CASDSQGYGYTF. The gene calls are TRBV2 and TRBJ1-2; D might be TRBD1 (5 bases). From germline, CDR1 is SNHLY and CDR2 FYNNEI. The CDR3 sequence is 12 residues long. V was clipped by 8 bases and J by 4 bases, with 11 bases between them.

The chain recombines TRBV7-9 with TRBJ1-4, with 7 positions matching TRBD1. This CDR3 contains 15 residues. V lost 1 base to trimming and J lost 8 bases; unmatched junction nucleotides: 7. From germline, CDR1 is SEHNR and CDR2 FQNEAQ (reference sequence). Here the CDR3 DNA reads TGTGCCAGCAGCTTAGGAACAGGGGCTTGGGAAAAACTGTTTTTT. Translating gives CASSLGTGAWEKLFF.

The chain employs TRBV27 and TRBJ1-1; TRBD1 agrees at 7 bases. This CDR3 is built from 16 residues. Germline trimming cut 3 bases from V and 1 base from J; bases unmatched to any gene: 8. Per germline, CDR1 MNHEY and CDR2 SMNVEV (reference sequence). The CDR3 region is CASSLRGLVANTEAFF. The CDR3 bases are TGTGCCAGCAGTTTGAGGGGGCTGGTGGCGAACACTGAAGCTTTCTTT.

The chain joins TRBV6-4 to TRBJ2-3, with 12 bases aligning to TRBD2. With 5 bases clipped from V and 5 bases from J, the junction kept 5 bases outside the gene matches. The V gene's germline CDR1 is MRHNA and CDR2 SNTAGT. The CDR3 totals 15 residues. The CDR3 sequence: CASSQTSGGRDTQYF. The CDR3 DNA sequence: TGTGCCAGCAGTCAGACTAGCGGGGGCAGAGATACGCAGTATTTT.

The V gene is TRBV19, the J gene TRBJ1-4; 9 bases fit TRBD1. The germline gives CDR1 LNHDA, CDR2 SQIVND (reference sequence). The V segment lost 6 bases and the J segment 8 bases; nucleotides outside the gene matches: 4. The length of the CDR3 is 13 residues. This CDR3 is CASRGQGREKLFF. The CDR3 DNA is TGTGCCAGTAGGGGACAGGGCAGGGAAAAACTGTTTTTT.

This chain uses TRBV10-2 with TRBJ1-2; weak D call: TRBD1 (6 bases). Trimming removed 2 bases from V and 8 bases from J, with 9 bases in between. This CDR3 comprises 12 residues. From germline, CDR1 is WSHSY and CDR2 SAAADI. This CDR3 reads CASSEPQGGYTF. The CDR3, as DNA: TGCGCCAGCAGTGAGCCACAGGGAGGCTACACCTTC.

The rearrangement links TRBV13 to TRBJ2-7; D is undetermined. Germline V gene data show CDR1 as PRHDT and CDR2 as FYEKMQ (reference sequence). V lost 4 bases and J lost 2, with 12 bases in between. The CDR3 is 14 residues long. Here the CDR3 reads CASSSGTRPYEQYF. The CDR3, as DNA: TGTGCCAGCAGCTCCGGCACACGTCCCTACGAGCAGTACTTC.

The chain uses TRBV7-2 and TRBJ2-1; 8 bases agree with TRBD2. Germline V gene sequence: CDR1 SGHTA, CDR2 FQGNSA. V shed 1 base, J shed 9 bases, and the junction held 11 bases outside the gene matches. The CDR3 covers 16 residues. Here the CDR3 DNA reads TGTGCCAGCAGCTTAGTAAGCGGGGGATCCTCGGGTGAGCAGTTCTTC. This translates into CASSLVSGGSSGEQFF.

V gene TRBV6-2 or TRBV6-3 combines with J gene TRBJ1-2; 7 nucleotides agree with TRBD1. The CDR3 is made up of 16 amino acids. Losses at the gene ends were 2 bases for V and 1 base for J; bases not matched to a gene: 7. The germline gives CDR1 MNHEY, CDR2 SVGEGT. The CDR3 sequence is CASSYASGQLNYGYTF. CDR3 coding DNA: TGTGCCAGCAGTTACGCATCGGGACAGCTTAACTATGGCTACACCTTC.

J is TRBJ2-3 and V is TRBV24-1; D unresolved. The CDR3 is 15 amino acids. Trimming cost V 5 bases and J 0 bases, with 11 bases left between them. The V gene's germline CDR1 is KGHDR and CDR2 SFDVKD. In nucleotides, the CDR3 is TGTGCCACCAGTGGAAGGCAGATTAGCACAGATACGCAGTATTTT. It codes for CATSGRQISTDTQYF.

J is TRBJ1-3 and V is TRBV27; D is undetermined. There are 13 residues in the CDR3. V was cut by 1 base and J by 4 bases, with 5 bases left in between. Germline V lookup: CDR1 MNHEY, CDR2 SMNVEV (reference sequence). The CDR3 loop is CASSLLGGNTIYF. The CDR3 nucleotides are TGTGCCAGCAGTTTATTGGGAGGAAACACCATATATTTT.

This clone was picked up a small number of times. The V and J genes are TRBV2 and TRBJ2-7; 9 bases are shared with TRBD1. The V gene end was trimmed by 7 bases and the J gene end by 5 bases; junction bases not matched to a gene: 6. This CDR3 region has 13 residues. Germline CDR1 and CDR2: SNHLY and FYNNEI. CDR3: CASKIRQGDEQYF. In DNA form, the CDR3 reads TGTGCCAGCAAGATCAGACAGGGGGACGAGCAGTACTTC.

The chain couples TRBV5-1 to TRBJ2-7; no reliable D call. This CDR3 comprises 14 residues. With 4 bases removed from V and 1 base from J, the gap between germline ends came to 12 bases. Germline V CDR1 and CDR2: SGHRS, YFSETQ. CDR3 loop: CASSLGPPSYEQYF. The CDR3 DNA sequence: TGCGCCAGCAGCCTTGGACCCCCATCCTACGAGCAGTACTTC.

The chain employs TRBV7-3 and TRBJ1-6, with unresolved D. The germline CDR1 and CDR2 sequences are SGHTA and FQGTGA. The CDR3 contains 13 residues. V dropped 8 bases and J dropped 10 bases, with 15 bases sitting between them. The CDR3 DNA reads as TGTGCCAGCTCGAGGGAGTTCGGATCACCCCTCCACTTT. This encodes CASSREFGSPLHF.

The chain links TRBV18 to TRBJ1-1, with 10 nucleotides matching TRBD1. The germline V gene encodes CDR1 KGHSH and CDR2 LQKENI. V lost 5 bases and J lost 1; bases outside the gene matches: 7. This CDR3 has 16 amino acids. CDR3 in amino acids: CASSTRQGAGNTEAFF. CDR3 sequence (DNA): TGTGCCAGCTCAACCAGACAGGGGGCAGGGAACACTGAAGCTTTCTTT.

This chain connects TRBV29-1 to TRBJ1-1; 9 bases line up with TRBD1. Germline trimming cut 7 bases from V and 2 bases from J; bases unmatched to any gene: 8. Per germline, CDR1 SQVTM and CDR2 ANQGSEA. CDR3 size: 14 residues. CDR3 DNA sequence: TGCAGCGCAGACACAGGGGGCGCAAACACTGAAGCTTTCTTT. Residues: CSADTGGANTEAFF.

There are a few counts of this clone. Here the CDR3 reads CASSPRDTIAPLHF. In DNA form, the CDR3 reads TGTGCCAGCTCACCCCGGGACACGATAGCACCCCTCCACTTT. The gene calls are TRBV18 and TRBJ1-6; D perhaps matches TRBD1 (6 bases). Germline assignment: CDR1 KGHSH and CDR2 LQKENI. Trimming left V 3 bases short and J 11 bases short, with 14 bases between. There are 14 residues in the CDR3.